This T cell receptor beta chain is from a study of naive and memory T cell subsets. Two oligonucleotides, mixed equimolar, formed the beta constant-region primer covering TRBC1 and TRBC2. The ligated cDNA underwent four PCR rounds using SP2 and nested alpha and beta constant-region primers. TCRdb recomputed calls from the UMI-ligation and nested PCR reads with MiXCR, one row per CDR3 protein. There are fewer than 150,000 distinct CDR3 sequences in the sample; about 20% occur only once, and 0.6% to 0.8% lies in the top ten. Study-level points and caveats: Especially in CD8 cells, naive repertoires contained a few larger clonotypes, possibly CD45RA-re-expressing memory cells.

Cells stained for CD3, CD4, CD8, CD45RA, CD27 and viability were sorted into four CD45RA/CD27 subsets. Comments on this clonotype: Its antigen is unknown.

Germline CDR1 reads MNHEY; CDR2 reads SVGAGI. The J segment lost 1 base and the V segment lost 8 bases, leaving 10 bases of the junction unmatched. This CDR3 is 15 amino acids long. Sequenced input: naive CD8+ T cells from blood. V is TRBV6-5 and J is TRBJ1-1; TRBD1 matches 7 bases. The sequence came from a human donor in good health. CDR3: CASSIRGQSNTEAFF. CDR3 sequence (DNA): TGTGCCAGCTCCATACGGGGACAGTCGAACACTGAAGCTTTCTTT.